This TCR beta chain was captured in a study of blood T cell repertoires in COVID-19. For the study at large: Some COVID-19 samples were acute and others convalescent; all came from the United States, Italy and Spain. T cells, B-cell-depleted T cells, or PBMCs supplied cDNA or gDNA.

The CDR3 spans 15 residues. J was trimmed by 10 bases and V by 2 bases; bases with no gene match: 7. CDR1 is MGHRA and CDR2 is YSYEKL in the germline V gene. Repertoires were generated with immunoSEQ multiplex PCR, while TCRdb's copy carries only in-frame clones and drops some. The profile shows some 150,000 clones, about 88% of them singletons. Sequenced material: peripheral blood. The receptor comes from a human donor in a cohort sampled during active COVID-19. The chain couples TRBV4-1 to TRBJ1-6; 8 bases map to TRBD1. CDR3 amino acids: CASSQQGANTSPLHF. The CDR3 DNA reads as TGCGCCAGCAGCCAACAGGGGGCGAATACGTCACCCCTCCACTTT.